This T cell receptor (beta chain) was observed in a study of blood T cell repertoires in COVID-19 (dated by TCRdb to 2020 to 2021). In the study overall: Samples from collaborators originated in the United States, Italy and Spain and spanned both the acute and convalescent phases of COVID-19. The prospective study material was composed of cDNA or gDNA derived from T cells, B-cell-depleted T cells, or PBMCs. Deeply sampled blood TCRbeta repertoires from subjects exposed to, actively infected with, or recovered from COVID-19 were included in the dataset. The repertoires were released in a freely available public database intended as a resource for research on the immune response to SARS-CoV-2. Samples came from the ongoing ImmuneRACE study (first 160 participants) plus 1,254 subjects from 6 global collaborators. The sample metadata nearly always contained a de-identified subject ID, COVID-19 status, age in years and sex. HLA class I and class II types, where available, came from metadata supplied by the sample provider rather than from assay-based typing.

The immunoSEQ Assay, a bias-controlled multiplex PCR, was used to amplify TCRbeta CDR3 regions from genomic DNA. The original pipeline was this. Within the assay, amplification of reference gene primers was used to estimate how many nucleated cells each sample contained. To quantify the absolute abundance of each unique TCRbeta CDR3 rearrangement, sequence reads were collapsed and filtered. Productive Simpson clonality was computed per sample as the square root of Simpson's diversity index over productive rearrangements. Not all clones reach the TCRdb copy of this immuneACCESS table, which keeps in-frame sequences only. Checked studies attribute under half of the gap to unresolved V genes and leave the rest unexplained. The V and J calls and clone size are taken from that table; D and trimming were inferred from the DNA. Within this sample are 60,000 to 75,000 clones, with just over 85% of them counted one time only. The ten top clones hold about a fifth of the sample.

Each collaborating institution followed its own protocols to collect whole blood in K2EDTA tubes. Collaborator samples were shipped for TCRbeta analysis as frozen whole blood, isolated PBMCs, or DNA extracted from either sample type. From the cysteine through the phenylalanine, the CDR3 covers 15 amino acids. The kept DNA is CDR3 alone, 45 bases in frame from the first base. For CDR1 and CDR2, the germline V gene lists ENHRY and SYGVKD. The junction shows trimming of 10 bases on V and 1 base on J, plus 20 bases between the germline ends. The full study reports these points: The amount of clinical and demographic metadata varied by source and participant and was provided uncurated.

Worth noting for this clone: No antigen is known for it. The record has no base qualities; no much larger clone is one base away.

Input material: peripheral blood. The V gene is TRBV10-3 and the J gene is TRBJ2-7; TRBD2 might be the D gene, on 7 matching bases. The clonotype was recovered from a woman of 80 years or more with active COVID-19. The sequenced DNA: TGTGCCACCCCCCTTGGGAGGGGGGATTCCTACGAGCAGTACTTC. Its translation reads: CATPLGRGDSYEQYF.